Below are 18 T cell receptor beta chains sequenced from a single sample in a study of T cell responses to AZD1222 COVID-19 vaccine. The protocol was immunoSEQ multiplex PCR, while the TCRdb copy is restricted to in-frame clones and leaves out a portion. The sample yields 150,000 to 200,000 clones, roughly 92% seen once. Sequences were derived from peripheral blood, sampled on day 0 of AZD1222 vaccination. The receptors were sampled from an adult in good health.

This chain joins TRBV5-5 and TRBJ2-3, with 8 positions matching TRBD2. V shed 0 bases and J 0 bases; nucleotides not matched to a gene: 9. Germline values: CDR1 SGHKS, CDR2 YYEKEE (reference sequence). The CDR3 is 18 amino acids. The CDR3, as DNA: TGTGCCAGCAGCTTGGCACCGGGACTAGAGATGAGCACAGATACGCAGTATTTT. It is translated as CASSLAPGLEMSTDTQYF.

The V call is TRBV6-5, the J call TRBJ2-5; no clear D gene. CDR3 length equals 10 residues. CDR1 and CDR2 (germline): MNHEY, SVGAGI. The V end was cut by 7 bases, the J end by 4 bases, with 4 bases between. CDR3 sequence: CASNPETQYF. CDR3 nucleotides: TGTGCCAGCAACCCAGAGACCCAGTACTTC.

The CDR3 reads CASSETGDRVNQPQHF. The CDR3, as DNA: TGTGCCAGCAGTGAAACAGGGGATAGGGTTAATCAGCCCCAGCATTTT. The gene calls are TRBV6-1 and TRBJ1-5; 7 bases are a match to TRBD1. V shed 2 bases, J shed 4 bases, and the junction held 8 bases outside the gene matches. Germline loops: CDR1 MNHNS, CDR2 SASEGT. The CDR3 sequence is 16 residues long.

The chain is built from TRBV7-9 and TRBJ2-1, with 7 bases lining up with TRBD2. CDR3 length: 16 amino acids. Germline V CDR1 and CDR2: SEHNR, FQNEAQ (reference sequence). The ends lost 6 bases at V and 0 bases at J; junction bases unmatched: 8. The DNA of the CDR3 is TGTGCCAGCAGGGGTGCGGGGAGGGCCTCCTACAATGAGCAGTTCTTC. Amino acid sequence: CASRGAGRASYNEQFF.

There are a few counts of this clone. The V gene is TRBV5-1, the J gene TRBJ1-2; TRBD1 matches 12 bases. CDR3 length: 19 residues. Germline-derived CDR1 and CDR2 are SGHRS and YFSETQ. The V gene end was trimmed by 2 bases and the J gene end by 1 base; junction bases not matched to a gene: 12. The CDR3 spells CASSLGPGQGAKGNYGYTF. The CDR3 DNA is TGCGCCAGCAGCTTAGGACCGGGACAGGGGGCAAAGGGTAACTATGGCTACACCTTC.

This sequence joins TRBV3-1 (or the pseudogene TRBV3-2) and TRBJ1-6; 8 nucleotides line up with TRBD1. The CDR3 runs 16 residues. Germline V lookup: CDR1 LGHDT, CDR2 YNNKEL (reference sequence). V was pared by 2 bases and J by 7 bases, with 7 bases of the junction left unmatched. The CDR3, as DNA: TGTGCCAGCAGCCAAAACCGGGACAGGCCCAATTCACCCCTCCACTTT. As protein: CASSQNRDRPNSPLHF.

This clone was found once. The rearrangement links TRBV4-1 to TRBJ2-6; a possible D gene is TRBD1 (5 bases). The CDR3 is made up of 18 amino acids. CDR1 and CDR2 from the germline V gene are MGHRA and YSYEKL. V was pared by 0 bases and J by 2 bases, with 14 bases between. Written as DNA, the CDR3 is TGCGCCAGCAGCCAAGACCTAGATGGGGCTGCTGGGGCCAACGTCCTGACTTTC. Protein sequence: CASSQDLDGAAGANVLTF.

This clone has only one observation. This chain uses TRBV9 with TRBJ2-1, with D possibly matching TRBD2 (5 bases). Germline V gene lookup returns CDR1 SGDLS and CDR2 YYNGEE. The CDR3 covers 13 residues. V was pared by 0 bases and J by 9 bases, with 10 bases between. CDR3 loop: CASSVDRTSEQFF. In DNA, the CDR3 is TGTGCCAGCAGCGTAGATCGGACTTCTGAGCAGTTCTTC. Supplemented by reference TRBV9 and TRBJ2-1, the full variable domain reads DSGVTQTPKHLITATGQRVTLRCSPRSGDLSVYWYQQSLDQGLQFLIQYYNGEERAKGNILERFSAQQFPDLHSELNLSSLELGDSALYFCASSVDRTSEQFFGPGTRLTVL.

The chain uses TRBV9 and TRBJ2-5, with unresolved D. Trimming removed 1 base from V and 5 bases from J, with 12 bases in between. CDR1 SGDLS and CDR2 YYNGEE come from the germline V gene. The CDR3 covers 14 residues. The CDR3 nucleotides read TGTGCCAGCAGCGTAACAAGCCAAGGGGAGACCCAGTACTTC. Its translation: CASSVTSQGETQYF.

The J gene is TRBJ2-2, the V gene TRBV3-1 (or the pseudogene TRBV3-2); D uncertain. Germline CDR1 and CDR2: LGHDT and YNNKEL (reference sequence). This CDR3 spans 13 amino acids. V was trimmed by 1 base and J by 1 base, leaving 1 base between them. In DNA form, the CDR3 reads TGTGCCAGCAGCCAAGTGAACACCGGGGAGCTGTTTTTT. Protein product: CASSQVNTGELFF.

The chain employs TRBV2 and TRBJ2-7; D not resolved. The CDR3 has 10 residues. In germline, CDR1 is SNHLY, CDR2 FYNNEI. The V end was cut by 8 bases, the J end by 3 bases, with 5 bases between. In DNA form, the CDR3 reads TGTGCCAGCCAACTCTACGAGCAGTACGTC. It translates to CASQLYEQYV.

This chain links TRBV5-6 with TRBJ2-7; TRBD1 matches 7 bases. CDR3 length: 14 amino acids. Germline V gene data show CDR1 as SGHDT and CDR2 as YYEEEE. After removal of 4 bases from V and 5 bases from J, the junction contained 9 bases not matched to a gene. The CDR3 loop is CASSPGTDLNEQYV. The CDR3 coding sequence is TGTGCCAGCAGCCCCGGGACAGACTTAAACGAGCAGTACGTC.

V usage is TRBV19 and J usage is TRBJ1-1; 7 nucleotides match TRBD1. CDR1 and CDR2 from the germline V gene are LNHDA and SQIVND (reference sequence). Trimming at V came to 3 bases and at J to 6 bases, leaving 4 bases not matched to a gene. The CDR3 is 13 amino acids. CDR3 in amino acids: CASSMTGYAEAFF. CDR3 bases: TGTGCCAGTAGTATGACAGGGTATGCTGAAGCTTTCTTT.

The V and J genes are TRBV5-8 and TRBJ1-2, with D unresolved. The V end was cut by 1 base, the J end by 4 bases, with 17 bases between. Germline CDR1 and CDR2: SGHTS and YDEGEE. The CDR3 sequence is 16 residues long. CDR3 DNA: TGTGCCAGCAGCTTGCCCGGTGGAAGGGCGACCTATGGCTACACCTTC. It is translated as CASSLPGGRATYGYTF.

The chain uses TRBV7-2 and TRBJ1-1; 8 positions match TRBD1. This CDR3 contains 16 residues. The trim removed 6 bases at V and 1 base at J, leaving 10 bases unmatched. The germline V gene has CDR1 SGHTA and CDR2 FQGNSA. In nucleotides, the CDR3 is TGTGCCAGCAGAACCGACAGGGGAGGATGGAACACTGAAGCTTTCTTT. Its translation is CASRTDRGGWNTEAFF.

The rearrangement uses TRBV6-5 and TRBJ1-2, with 7 bases that match TRBD1. The germline V gene encodes CDR1 MNHEY and CDR2 SVGAGI. This CDR3 contains 16 residues. After removal of 2 bases from V and 6 bases from J, the junction contained 12 bases not matched to a gene. The CDR3 DNA follows: TGTGCCAGCAGTTACGTCGACCGGACAGGAATCGATGGCTACACCTTC. Amino acids: CASSYVDRTGIDGYTF.

The chain is built from TRBV6-2 or TRBV6-3 and TRBJ1-1; TRBD1 matches at 7 bases. The germline gives CDR1 MNHEY, CDR2 SVGEGT. The CDR3 is made up of 15 amino acids. Germline trimming cut 4 bases from V and 2 bases from J; bases unmatched to any gene: 7. CDR3 bases: TGTGCCAGCAGTTCCTTACAGGGGAAAAACACTGAAGCTTTCTTT. Translated: CASSSLQGKNTEAFF.

The chain combines TRBV7-9 with TRBJ1-6, with 8 bases fitting TRBD1. CDR1 and CDR2 from the germline V gene are SEHNR and FQNEAQ (reference sequence). The CDR3 is 15 residues long. The J segment lost 6 bases and the V segment lost 5 bases, leaving 6 bases of the junction unmatched. CDR3 DNA sequence: TGTGCCAGCAGCCCAGACAGGGGTGTTAATTCACCCCTCCACTTT. It codes for CASSPDRGVNSPLHF. Filled out from reference TRBV7-9 and TRBJ1-6, the complete variable domain reads DTGVSQNPRHKITKRGQNVTFRCDPISEHNRLYWYRQTLGQGPEFLTYFQNEAQLEKSRLLSDRFSAERPKGSFSTLEIQRTEQGDSAMYLCASSPDRGVNSPLHFGNGTRLTVT.